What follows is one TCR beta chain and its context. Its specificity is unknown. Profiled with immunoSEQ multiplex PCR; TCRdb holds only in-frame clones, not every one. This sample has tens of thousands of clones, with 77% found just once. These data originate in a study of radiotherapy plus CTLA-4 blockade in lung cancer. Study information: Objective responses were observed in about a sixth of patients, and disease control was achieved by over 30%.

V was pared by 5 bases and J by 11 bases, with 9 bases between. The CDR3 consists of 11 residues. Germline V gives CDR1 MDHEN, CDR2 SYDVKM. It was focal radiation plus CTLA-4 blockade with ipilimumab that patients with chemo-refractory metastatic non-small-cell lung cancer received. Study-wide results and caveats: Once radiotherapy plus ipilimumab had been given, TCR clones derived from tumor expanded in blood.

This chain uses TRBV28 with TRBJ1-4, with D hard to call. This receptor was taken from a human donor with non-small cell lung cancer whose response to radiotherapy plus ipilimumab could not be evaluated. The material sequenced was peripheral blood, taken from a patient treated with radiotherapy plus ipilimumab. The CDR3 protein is CASSQTRKLFF. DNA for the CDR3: TGTGCCAGCAGTCAGACACGGAAACTGTTTTTT.